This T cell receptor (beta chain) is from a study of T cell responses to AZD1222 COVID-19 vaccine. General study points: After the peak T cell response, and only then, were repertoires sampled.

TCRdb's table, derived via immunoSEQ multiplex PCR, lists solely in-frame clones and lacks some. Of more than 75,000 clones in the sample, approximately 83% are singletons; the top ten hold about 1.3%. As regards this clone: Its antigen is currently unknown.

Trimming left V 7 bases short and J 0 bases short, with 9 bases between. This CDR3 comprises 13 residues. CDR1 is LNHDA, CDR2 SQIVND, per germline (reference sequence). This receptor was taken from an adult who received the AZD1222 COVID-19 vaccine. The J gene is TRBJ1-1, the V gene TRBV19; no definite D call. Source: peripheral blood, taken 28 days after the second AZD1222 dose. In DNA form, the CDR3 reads TGTGCCAGTACCATGGGGTTGAACACTGAAGCTTTCTTT. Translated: CASTMGLNTEAFF.